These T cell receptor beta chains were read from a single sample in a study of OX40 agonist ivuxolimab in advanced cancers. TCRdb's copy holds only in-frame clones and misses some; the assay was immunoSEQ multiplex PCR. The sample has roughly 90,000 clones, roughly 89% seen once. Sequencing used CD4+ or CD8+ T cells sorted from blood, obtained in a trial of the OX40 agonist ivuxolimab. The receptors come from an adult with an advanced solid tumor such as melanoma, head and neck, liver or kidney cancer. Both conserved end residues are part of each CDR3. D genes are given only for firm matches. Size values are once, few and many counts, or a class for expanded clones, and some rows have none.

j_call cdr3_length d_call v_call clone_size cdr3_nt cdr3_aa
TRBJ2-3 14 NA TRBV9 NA TGTGCCAGCAGCCCCGGGACTCGCACAGATACGCAGTATTTT CASSPGTRTDTQYF
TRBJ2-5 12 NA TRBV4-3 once TGCGCCAGCCGCAGGGTCCAAGAGACCCAGTACTTC CASRRVQETQYF
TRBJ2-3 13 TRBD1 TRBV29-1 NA TGCAGCGTTCGGACAGGTAGCTCAGATACGCAGTATTTT CSVRTGSSDTQYF
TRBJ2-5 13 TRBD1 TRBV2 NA TGTGCCAGCAGACAGGGGTGGGGGGAGACCCAGTACTTC CASRQGWGETQYF
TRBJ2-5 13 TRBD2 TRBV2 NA TGTGCCAGCAGTGGGGGAGGGGCAGAGACCCAGTACTTC CASSGGGAETQYF
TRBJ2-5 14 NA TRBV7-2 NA TGTGCCAGCAGCCCGTTGGCAATGGTAGAGACCCAGTACTTC CASSPLAMVETQYF
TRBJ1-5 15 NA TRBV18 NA TGTGCCAGCTCGACCAGCGGGACCCTTAATCAGCCCCAGCATTTT CASSTSGTLNQPQHF
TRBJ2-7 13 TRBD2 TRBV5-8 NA TGTGCCAGCAGCGTCGGGACTAAGTACGAGCAGTACTTC CASSVGTKYEQYF
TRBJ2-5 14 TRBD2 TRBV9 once TGTGCCAGCAGCGTAAGCGGGGGGAAAGAGACCCAGTACTTC CASSVSGGKETQYF
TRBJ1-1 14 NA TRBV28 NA TGTGCCAGCAGCCTGCAGGCCTTGAACACTGAAGCTTTCTTT CASSLQALNTEAFF
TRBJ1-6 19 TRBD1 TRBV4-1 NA TGCGCCAGCAGCCAAGATCGGGAGACAGGGAAGAACTATAATTCACCCCTCCACTTT CASSQDRETGKNYNSPLHF
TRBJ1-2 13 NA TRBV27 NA TGTGCCAGCAGTTTGGGGGGAATCTATGGCTACACCTTC CASSLGGIYGYTF
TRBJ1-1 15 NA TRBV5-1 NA TGCGCCAGCAGCCCGGGGAGAGGACCGAACACTGAAGCTTTCTTT CASSPGRGPNTEAFF
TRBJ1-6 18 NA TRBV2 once TGTGCCAGCAGTGCCGGGCCATCGAAGGGCTCCTATAATTCACCCCTCCACTTT CASSAGPSKGSYNSPLHF
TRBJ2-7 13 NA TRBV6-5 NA TGTGCCAGCAGTCTGCGTGGGGGCTACGAGCAGTACTTC CASSLRGGYEQYF
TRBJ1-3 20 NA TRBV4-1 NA TGCGCCAGCAGCCAGCGCCCGTTGACAAGGCCGGGGGATGGTGGAAACACCATATATTTT CASSQRPLTRPGDGGNTIYF
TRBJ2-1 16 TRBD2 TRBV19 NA TGTGCCAGTAGTATAGATCCAGCGGGGTACTACAATGAGCAGTTCTTC CASSIDPAGYYNEQFF
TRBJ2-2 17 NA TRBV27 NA TGTGCCAGCAGTTTATCAGGGGCGGCGAGGCGGACCGGGGAGCTGTTTTTT CASSLSGAARRTGELFF
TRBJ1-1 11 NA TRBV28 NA TGTGCCACCAATGGAGTGTTACAAGCTTTCTTT CATNGVLQAFF
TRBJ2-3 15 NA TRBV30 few TGTGCCTCCCGCCCGGGGGACTGGCACACAGATACGCAGTATTTT CASRPGDWHTDTQYF
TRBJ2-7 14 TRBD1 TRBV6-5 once TGTGCCAGCAGCCGTTCGGGACAGGCCTACGAGCAGTACTTC CASSRSGQAYEQYF
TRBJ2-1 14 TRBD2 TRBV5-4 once TGTGCCAGCAGCCCGACTAGCCCGAGCAATGAGCAGTTCTTC CASSPTSPSNEQFF
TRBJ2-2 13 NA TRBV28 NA TGTGCCAGCACCCAGACCAGTAGCGGGGAGCTGTTTTTT CASTQTSSGELFF
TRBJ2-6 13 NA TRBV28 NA TGTGCCACCAGGGCGTCTGGGGCCAACGTCCTGACTTTC CATRASGANVLTF